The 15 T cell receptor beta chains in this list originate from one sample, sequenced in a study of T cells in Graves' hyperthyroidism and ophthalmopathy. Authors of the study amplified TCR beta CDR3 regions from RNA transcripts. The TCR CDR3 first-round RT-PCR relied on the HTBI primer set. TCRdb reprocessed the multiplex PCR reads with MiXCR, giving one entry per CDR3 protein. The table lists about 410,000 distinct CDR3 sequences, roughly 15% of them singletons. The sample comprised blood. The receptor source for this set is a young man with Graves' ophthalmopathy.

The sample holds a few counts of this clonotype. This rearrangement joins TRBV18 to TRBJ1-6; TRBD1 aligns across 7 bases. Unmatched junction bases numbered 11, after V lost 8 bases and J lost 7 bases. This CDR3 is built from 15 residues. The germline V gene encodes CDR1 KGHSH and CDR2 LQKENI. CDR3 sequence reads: CASALDRVGNSPLHF. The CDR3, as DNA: TGTGCCAGCGCCCTCGACAGGGTCGGCAATTCACCCCTCCACTTT.

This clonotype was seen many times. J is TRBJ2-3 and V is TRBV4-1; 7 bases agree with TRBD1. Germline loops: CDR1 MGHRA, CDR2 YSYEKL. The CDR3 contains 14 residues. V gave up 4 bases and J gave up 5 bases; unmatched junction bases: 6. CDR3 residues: CASSPIDRVDTQYF. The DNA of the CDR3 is TGCGCCAGCAGCCCGATTGACAGGGTAGATACGCAGTATTTT.

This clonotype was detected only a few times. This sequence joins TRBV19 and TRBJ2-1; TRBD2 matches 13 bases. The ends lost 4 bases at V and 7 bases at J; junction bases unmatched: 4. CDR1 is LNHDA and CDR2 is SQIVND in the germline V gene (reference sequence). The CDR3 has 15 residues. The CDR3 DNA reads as TGTGCCAGTAGTACACTAGCGGGGGGGACTAATGAGCAGTTCTTC. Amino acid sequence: CASSTLAGGTNEQFF.

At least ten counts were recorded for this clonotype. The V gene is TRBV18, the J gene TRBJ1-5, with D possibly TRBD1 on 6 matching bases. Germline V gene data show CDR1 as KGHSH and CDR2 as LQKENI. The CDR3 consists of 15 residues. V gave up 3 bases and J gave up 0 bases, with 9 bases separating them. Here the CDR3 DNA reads TGTGCCAGCTCACCCTCGGACAGTAGCAATCAGCCCCAGCATTTT. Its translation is CASSPSDSSNQPQHF.

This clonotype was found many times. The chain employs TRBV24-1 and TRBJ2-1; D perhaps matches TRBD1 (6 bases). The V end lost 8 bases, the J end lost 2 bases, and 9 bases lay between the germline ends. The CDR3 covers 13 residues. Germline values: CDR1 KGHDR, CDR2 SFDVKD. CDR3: CATTQGPYNEQFF. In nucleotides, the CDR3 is TGTGCCACCACCCAGGGGCCCTACAATGAGCAGTTCTTC.

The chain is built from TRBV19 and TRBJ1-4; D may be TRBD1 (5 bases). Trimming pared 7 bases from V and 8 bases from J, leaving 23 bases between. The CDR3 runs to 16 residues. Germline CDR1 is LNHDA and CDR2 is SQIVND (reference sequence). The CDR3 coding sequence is TGTGCCAGTAAAAACAGGAGGACCATCTCTGACGAAAAACTGTTTTTT. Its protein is CASKNRRTISDEKLFF.

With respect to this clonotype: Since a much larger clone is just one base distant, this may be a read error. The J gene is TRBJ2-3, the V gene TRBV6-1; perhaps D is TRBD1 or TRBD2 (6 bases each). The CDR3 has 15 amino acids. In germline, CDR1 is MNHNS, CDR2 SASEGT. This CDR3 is CASSQGLDWTDTQCF. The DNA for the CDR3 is TGTGCCAGCAGTCAGGGACTCGATTGGACAGATACGCAGTGTTTT.

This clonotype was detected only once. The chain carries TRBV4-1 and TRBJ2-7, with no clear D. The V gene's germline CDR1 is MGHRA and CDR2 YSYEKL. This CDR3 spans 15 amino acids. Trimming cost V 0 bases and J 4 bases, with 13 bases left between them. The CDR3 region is CASSQDQSLNYEQYF. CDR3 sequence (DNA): TGCGCCAGCAGCCAAGATCAGAGTCTGAATTACGAGCAGTACTTC.

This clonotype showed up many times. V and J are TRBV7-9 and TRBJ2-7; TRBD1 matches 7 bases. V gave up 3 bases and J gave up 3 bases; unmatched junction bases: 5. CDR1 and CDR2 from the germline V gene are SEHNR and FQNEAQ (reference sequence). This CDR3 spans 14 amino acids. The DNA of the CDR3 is TGTGCCAGCAGCTTTCTAGGGACAGACTACGAGCAGTACTTC. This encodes CASSFLGTDYEQYF.

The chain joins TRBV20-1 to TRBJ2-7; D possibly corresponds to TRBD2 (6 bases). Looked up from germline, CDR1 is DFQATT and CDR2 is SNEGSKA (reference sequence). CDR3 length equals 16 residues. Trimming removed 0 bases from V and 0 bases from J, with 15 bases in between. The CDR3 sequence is CSARDLLAGSSYEQYF. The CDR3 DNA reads TGCAGTGCTAGAGATCTCCTGGCGGGGAGCTCCTACGAGCAGTACTTC.

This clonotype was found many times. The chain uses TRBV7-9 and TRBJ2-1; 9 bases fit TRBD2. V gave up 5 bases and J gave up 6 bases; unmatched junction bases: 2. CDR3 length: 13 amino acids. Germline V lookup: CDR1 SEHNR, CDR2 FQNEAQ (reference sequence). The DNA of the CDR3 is TGTGCCAGCAGCGAGGGACTAGCCAATGAGCAGTTCTTC. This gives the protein CASSEGLANEQFF.

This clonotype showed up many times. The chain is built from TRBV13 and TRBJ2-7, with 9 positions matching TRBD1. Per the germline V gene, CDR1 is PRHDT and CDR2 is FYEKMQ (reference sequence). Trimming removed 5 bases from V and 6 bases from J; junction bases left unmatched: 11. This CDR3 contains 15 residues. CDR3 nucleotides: TGTGCCAGCAGCGGCAACTTGGGACAGGGTGGCGAGCAGTACTTC. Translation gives CASSGNLGQGGEQYF.

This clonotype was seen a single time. DNA of the CDR3: TGTGCCACCGGGCCGGGACAGGGTCTCTACGAGCAGTACTTC. It codes for CATGPGQGLYEQYF. The chain has TRBV24-1 and TRBJ2-7, with 9 nucleotides matching TRBD1. CDR1 and CDR2 (germline): KGHDR, SFDVKD. J was trimmed by 3 bases and V by 9 bases; bases with no gene match: 8. This CDR3 has 14 residues.

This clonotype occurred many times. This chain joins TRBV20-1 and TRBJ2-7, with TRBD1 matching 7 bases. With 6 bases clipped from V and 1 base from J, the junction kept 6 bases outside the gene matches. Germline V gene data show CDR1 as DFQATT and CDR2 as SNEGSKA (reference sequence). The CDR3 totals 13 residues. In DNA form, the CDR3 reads TGCAGTGCCCAGACAGGGAGATCCTACGAGCAGTACTTC. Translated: CSAQTGRSYEQYF.

CDR3 residues: CASSLVLQPIYGYTF. CDR3 coding DNA: TGTGCCAGCAGCTTAGTTCTCCAACCCATCTATGGCTACACCTTC. The genes are TRBV11-2 and TRBJ1-2; D not resolved. CDR1 and CDR2 from the germline V gene are SGHAT and FQNNGV. The CDR3 extends over 15 amino acids. V gave up 1 base and J gave up 4 bases, with 13 bases separating them.